This T cell receptor beta chain comes out of a study of CXCR3-negative and CXCR3-positive naive CD8 T cells. At the level of the study: The total count of TRB reads reached 110 million to 150 million, and each library contributed about 1.5 +/- 0.3 million.

The libraries of TRB cDNA were constructed through 5' RACE using UMI labels. From the 5' RACE reads, TCRdb lists one entry per CDR3 protein and no DNA. The sample yields nearly 110,000 distinct CDR3 sequences, of which the top ten take up over 0.35%. General study points: CXCR3-positive naive cells had TRB CDR3s that were more hydrophobic than CXCR3-negative naive cells had. CXCR3-negative and CXCR3-positive naive cells shared comparable TRBV-TRBJ usage, but memory cells did not.

Each CD8+ T cell subset was flow-sorted in triplicate. Every sort contained 270,000 or so cells. By phenotype, naive CD8+ T cells were CD45RO-CCR7+CD27+CD95-. With regard to this clonotype: Its target is unknown.

The sequence was collected from a human donor in good health. Some clones in this sample may be carry-over from other donors' samples. Material: naive CXCR3+ CD8+ T cells from blood. Subset in this sample: CD45RO-CCR7+CD27+CD95- naive CD8+ T cells expressing CXCR3 (TNR3+).

The CDR3 protein is CASSEWDEGDF. V gene TRBV2 combines with J gene TRBJ2-7; the TCRdb D gene call, TRBD1, has no DNA to confirm it. Looked up from germline, CDR1 is SNHLY and CDR2 is FYNNEI. The CDR3 spans 11 residues.